This T cell receptor beta chain was obtained from a study of Graves' ophthalmopathy and Graves' hyperthyroidism. Study-wide findings and caveats: The blood repertoire also included most expanded thyroid clonotypes above 0.001 frequency.

This clonotype was observed many times. Its antigen is currently unknown. Researchers took RNA transcripts and amplified TCR beta CDR3 regions from them. An initial RT-PCR round employing HTBI primers preceded a second-round multiplex PCR. TCRdb re-called the multiplex PCR reads through MiXCR, storing one row per CDR3 protein. This table holds roughly 600,000 distinct CDR3 sequences, about 35% found once. The CDR3 is 18 residues long. V dropped 1 base and J dropped 1 base, with 17 bases sitting between them. Germline values: CDR1 LNHDA, CDR2 SQIVND (reference sequence). None of the included patients had other autoimmune diseases, uncontrolled infections, pregnancy or lactation, as these led to exclusion. Diagnosis used clinical symptoms, serum thyroxine, TRAb, thyroid ultrasound and orbital computed tomography.

The origin of this receptor is an adult man with Graves' hyperthyroidism. Sequencing input: peripheral blood or thyroid tissue (not recorded which). This sequence joins TRBV19 and TRBJ1-5; D perhaps matches TRBD1 (6 bases). The CDR3 DNA is TGTGCCAGTAGTATAGTCAGGGGAATATGGTCGAGCAATCAGCCCCAGCATTTT. It translates to CASSIVRGIWSSNQPQHF. The variable domain in full, with the rest retrieved from reference TRBV19 and TRBJ1-5, is DGGITQSPKYLFRKEGQNVTLSCEQNLNHDAMYWYRQDPGQGLRLIYYSQIVNDFQKGDIAEGYSVSREKKESFPLTVTSAQKNPTAFYLCASSIVRGIWSSNQPQHFGDGTRLSIL.